The 3 T cell receptor beta chains below all came from one sample that was sequenced in a study of blood T cell repertoires in COVID-19. Clones were sequenced by immunoSEQ multiplex PCR, and TCRdb holds only the in-frame ones, with some missing. The sample lists 250,000 to 350,000 clones, more than 75% occurring once. Sequencing used PBMCs or T cells enriched from blood (not recorded which). Every receptor here comes from an older woman in a cohort exposed to, infected with or recovered from COVID-19 (not recorded which).

The chain has TRBV7-9 and TRBJ1-4, with no clear D. CDR1 SEHNR and CDR2 FQNEAQ come from the germline V gene (reference sequence). Trimming took 7 bases from V and 3 from J, leaving 12 bases between them. This CDR3 has 14 amino acids. The CDR3 DNA reads as TGTGCCAGCACATCGGTACTGTCTAATGAAAAACTGTTTTTT. It translates to CASTSVLSNEKLFF.

The chain joins TRBV4-2 to TRBJ2-2, with 14 positions matching TRBD2. Trimming removed 0 bases from V and 5 bases from J; junction bases left unmatched: 5. This CDR3 has 18 residues. In germline, CDR1 is LGHNA, CDR2 YNFKEQ. For the CDR3, the DNA is TGTGCCAGCAGCCAAGATCCGACTAGCGGGAGGGGTACCGGGGAGCTGTTTTTT. It encodes CASSQDPTSGRGTGELFF.

The V and J genes are TRBV7-9 and TRBJ1-2; TRBD1 aligns across 10 bases. This CDR3 comprises 14 residues. Germline values: CDR1 SEHNR, CDR2 FQNEAQ (reference sequence). Trimming took 4 bases from V and 8 from J; bases not matched to a gene: 7. The CDR3 DNA reads TGTGCCAGCAGCTCCCCCGGGACAGGGGACGGCTACACCTTC. It is translated as CASSSPGTGDGYTF. Full variable domain (missing parts from reference TRBV7-9 and TRBJ1-2): DTGVSQNPRHKITKRGQNVTFRCDPISEHNRLYWYRQTLGQGPEFLTYFQNEAQLEKSRLLSDRFSAERPKGSFSTLEIQRTEQGDSAMYLCASSSPGTGDGYTFGSGTRLTVV.